The 19 T cell receptor beta chains listed next were all sequenced from one sample in a study of monozygotic twins with inflammatory bowel disease. TCRdb reworked the 5' RACE reads into one entry per CDR3 protein, no DNA. Here the sample table reports about 350,000 distinct CDR3 sequences. Sequenced: blood. The origin of the receptors is a human donor with ulcerative colitis or Crohn's disease, or a healthy co-twin of an affected twin (not recorded which).

The chain joins TRBV7-3 to TRBJ2-6; TCRdb's D call, TRBD2, is unchecked because there is no DNA. This CDR3 has 14 residues. Germline-derived CDR1 and CDR2 are SGHTA and FQGTGA. CDR3 residues: CASSDYSGANVLTF.

J is TRBJ2-1 and V is TRBV7-2; checking the TCRdb D call of TRBD2 is not possible without DNA. The CDR3 is made up of 16 amino acids. CDR1 and CDR2 (germline): SGHTA, FQGNSA. The chain's CDR3 is CASSQRTSELALKQFF.

The rearrangement joins TRBV5-1 to TRBJ2-7. This CDR3 has 13 amino acids. Germline values: CDR1 SGHRS, CDR2 YFSETQ. The CDR3 sequence is CASSLDRHNEQYF.

This chain uses TRBV29-1 with TRBJ2-1; TCRdb designates TRBD2, a call that cannot be tested without DNA. Germline V gene sequence: CDR1 SQVTM, CDR2 ANQGSEA. This CDR3 contains 12 residues. CDR3: CSTTRLYNEQFF.

The gene calls are TRBV20-1 and TRBJ2-3; TCRdb's assignment of TRBD1 cannot be checked, as there is no DNA. This CDR3 is built from 16 residues. Looked up from germline, CDR1 is DFQATT and CDR2 is SNEGSKA (reference sequence). This chain's CDR3 is CSARSPGGGATDTQYF.

The rearrangement joins TRBV5-1 to TRBJ2-1; TCRdb's assignment of TRBD2 cannot be checked, as there is no DNA. CDR1 and CDR2 from the germline V gene are SGHRS and YFSETQ. This CDR3 is 14 amino acids long. The CDR3 here is CASAPLAGPNEQFF.

V and J are TRBV5-1 and TRBJ2-3; as DNA is missing, the TRBD1 call by TCRdb cannot be tested. Per the germline V gene, CDR1 is SGHRS and CDR2 is YFSETQ. This CDR3 has 16 amino acids. CDR3 in amino acids: CASSPTGVCFTDTQYF. Full variable domain (outside the CDR3, taken from reference TRBV5-1 and TRBJ2-3): KAGVTQTPRYLIKTRGQQVTLSCSPISGHRSVSWYQQTPGQGLQFLFEYFSETQRNKGNFPGRFSGRQFSNSRSEMNVSTLELGDSALYLCASSPTGVCFTDTQYFGPGTRLTVL.

The chain employs TRBV7-2 and TRBJ2-7; absent DNA, TCRdb's TRBD1 call cannot be checked. Germline-derived CDR1 and CDR2 are SGHTA and FQGNSA. The CDR3 spans 14 residues. CDR3 in amino acids: CASTWRTGRYEQYF.

This sequence joins TRBV29-1 and TRBJ1-5; TCRdb picks TRBD1, but there is no DNA to check that call. Germline CDR1 SQVTM, CDR2 ANQGSEA. This CDR3 is 14 amino acids long. CDR3 region: CSVGEGGANQPQHF.

The J gene is TRBJ2-1, the V gene TRBV20-1; TCRdb proposes TRBD2, but this gene call is untestable without DNA. Germline lookup yields CDR1 DFQATT and CDR2 SNEGSKA (reference sequence). The CDR3 has 15 amino acids. The CDR3 reads CSLTSGGGRYNEQFF.

The chain has TRBV12-5 and TRBJ2-7. This CDR3 has 18 amino acids. Germline values: CDR1 LGHNT, CDR2 FRNRAP. The CDR3 protein is CASGSLGVIRGSAYEQYF.

The chain combines TRBV3-1 with TRBJ2-7; TCRdb reports TRBD2, a call that lacks DNA to check it against. CDR3 length: 13 amino acids. Germline CDR1 is LGHDT and CDR2 is YNNKEL (reference sequence). The CDR3: CASGDSSRDEQYF.

The gene calls are TRBV11-2 and TRBJ1-1; absent DNA, TCRdb's TRBD1 call cannot be checked. Germline lookup yields CDR1 SGHAT and CDR2 FQNNGV. The CDR3 loop spans 14 amino acids. The CDR3 region is CASSLPGQGTEAFF.

This chain links TRBV5-1 with TRBJ1-2. The CDR3 consists of 14 residues. Germline CDR1 reads SGHRS; CDR2 reads YFSETQ. Here the CDR3 reads CASSLSRPNYGYTF.

The chain has TRBV10-3 and TRBJ2-7; TCRdb picks TRBD1, but there is no DNA to check that call. Germline lookup yields CDR1 ENHRY and CDR2 SYGVKD. CDR3 size: 14 residues. The CDR3 sequence is CAISEEAGRYEQYF.

The J gene is TRBJ1-6, the V gene TRBV6-6; no DNA is available, so the TRBD1 call from TCRdb remains unchecked. Germline CDR1 MNHNY, CDR2 SVGAGI (reference sequence). CDR3 size: 14 residues. This CDR3 is CASSYRGREGLLHF.

This chain joins TRBV11-2 and TRBJ1-2; there is no DNA to check the TCRdb D call of TRBD1. The length of the CDR3 is 15 residues. The germline gives CDR1 SGHAT, CDR2 FQNNGV. The CDR3 loop is CASSLDLGTVDGYTF.

The rearrangement uses TRBV5-1 and TRBJ2-2; TCRdb names TRBD2, which stays unverified in the absence of DNA. CDR3 length: 14 amino acids. Germline CDR1 and CDR2: SGHRS and YFSETQ. CDR3 sequence reads: CARSPFLSAGELFF.

The chain employs TRBV12-5 and TRBJ1-1; TCRdb's D gene call, TRBD1, goes unchecked for lack of DNA. The CDR3 totals 13 residues. The V gene's germline CDR1 is LGHNT and CDR2 FRNRAP. The CDR3 spells CASEGQTNTEAFF.